The 28 T cell receptor beta chains reported below all come from one sample, sequenced in a study of graft-versus-host responses after intestinal transplantation. This table comes from immunoSEQ multiplex PCR, and its TCRdb copy is limited to in-frame clones, with some not included. Of tens of thousands of clones in the sample, roughly 90% were seen once. No cognate antigen is known for these TCRs. Sample: unstimulated CD8+ T cells sorted from spleen or lymph node cells, taken before intestinal transplant. The receptors were sampled from a human donor who received an intestinal transplant.

The rearrangement uses TRBV4-3 and TRBJ2-2; D gene uncertain. Germline values: CDR1 LGHNA, CDR2 YSLEER. The CDR3 totals 14 residues. V lost 6 bases and J 3 bases, leaving 11 bases between the germline ends. The CDR3, as DNA: TGCGCCAGCAGACAACGCGAAGACACCGGGGAGCTGTTTTTT. Its protein is CASRQREDTGELFF.

The CDR3 bases are TGTGCCAGCAGCGAGCGGGAGGCCATCTACAATGAGCAGTTCTTC. Protein: CASSEREAIYNEQFF. The V and J genes are TRBV7-2 and TRBJ2-1, with 9 bases identical to TRBD2. V lost 5 bases and J lost 3; bases outside the gene matches: 5. The CDR3 spans 15 residues. Per germline, CDR1 SGHTA and CDR2 FQGNSA.

The chain employs TRBV5-6 and TRBJ2-2; tentatively, D is TRBD2 (5 bases). The CDR3 is 15 residues long. CDR1 is SGHDT, CDR2 YYEEEE, per germline. V was pared by 0 bases and J by 4 bases, with 10 bases between. Here the CDR3 reads CASSLEEAGTGELFF. DNA of the CDR3: TGTGCCAGCAGCTTGGAAGAGGCGGGCACCGGGGAGCTGTTTTTT. The full variable domain, with the rest looked up from reference TRBV5-6 and TRBJ2-2, is DAGVTQSPTHLIKTRGQQVTLRCSPKSGHDTVSWYQQALGQGPQFIFQYYEEEERQRGNFPDRFSGHQFPNYSSELNVNALLLGDSALYLCASSLEEAGTGELFFGEGSRLTVL.

The CDR3 nucleotides are TGTGCCAGCAGCTCAGACGGGACTAGCGGGAGGATCACAGATACGCAGTATTTT. Amino acids: CASSSDGTSGRITDTQYF. The chain links TRBV7-9 to TRBJ2-3, with 15 bases that match TRBD2. CDR1 and CDR2 (germline): SEHNR, FQNEAQ (reference sequence). With 4 bases clipped from V and 2 bases from J, the junction kept 7 bases outside the gene matches. The CDR3 runs to 18 residues.

The gene calls are TRBV27 and TRBJ2-2; 7 nucleotides match TRBD2. The trim removed 4 bases at V and 2 bases at J, leaving 10 bases unmatched. Germline V CDR1 and CDR2: MNHEY, SMNVEV (reference sequence). The CDR3 runs to 17 residues. The CDR3 loop is CASSSFQAGPNTGELFF. The CDR3 DNA reads as TGTGCCAGCAGTTCCTTCCAAGCGGGGCCTAACACCGGGGAGCTGTTTTTT.

The gene calls are TRBV9 and TRBJ2-7, with 8 bases lining up with TRBD2. CDR1 is SGDLS and CDR2 is YYNGEE in the germline V gene. The CDR3 has 14 residues. V lost 3 bases, J lost 0 bases, and 2 bases stayed unmatched. The CDR3 DNA is TGTGCCAGCAGCGCCGGGGGGGCCTCCTACGAGCAGTACTTC. Translation: CASSAGGASYEQYF.

This chain joins TRBV25-1 and TRBJ2-7; a weak D match, TRBD1 (6 bases). Trimming stripped 5 bases from V and 1 base from J, with 12 bases between. The CDR3 has 14 amino acids. Germline CDR1 and CDR2: MGHDK and SYGVNS. In DNA form, the CDR3 reads TGTGCCAGCAGTTCACGGACAGAATCCTACGAGCAGTACTTC. The encoded protein is CASSSRTESYEQYF.

The chain uses TRBV10-1 and TRBJ2-1; tentatively, D is TRBD1 (6 bases). V gave up 3 bases and J gave up 5 bases, with 17 bases separating them. The CDR3 has 16 amino acids. Germline CDR1 is WNHNN and CDR2 is SYGVQD (reference sequence). The DNA for the CDR3 is TGCGCCAGCAGTGAACGGACCGGGACACCGAACAATGAGCAGTTCTTC. Translated: CASSERTGTPNNEQFF.

In its sample, this clone was seen once. V is TRBV7-6 and J is TRBJ2-7, with 7 bases matching TRBD1. CDR3 size: 14 residues. Germline CDR1 SGHVS, CDR2 FNYEAQ. The J segment lost 2 bases and the V segment lost 5 bases, leaving 6 bases of the junction unmatched. The chain's CDR3 is CASSTRDSTYEQYF. In DNA, the CDR3 is TGTGCCAGCAGCACCCGGGACAGCACCTACGAGCAGTACTTC.

The chain links TRBV14 to TRBJ2-1; D uncertain. The germline V gene encodes CDR1 SGHDN and CDR2 FVKESK. The CDR3 runs to 12 residues. The ends were cut back, 0 bases at V and 7 bases at J, with 4 bases in the middle. The CDR3 is CASSQEANEQFF. The CDR3 DNA reads as TGTGCCAGCAGCCAAGAAGCGAATGAGCAGTTCTTC. Together with reference TRBV14 and TRBJ2-1, the CDR3 gives the full variable domain: EAGVTQFPSHSVIEKGQTVTLRCDPISGHDNLYWYRRVMGKEIKFLLHFVKESKQDESGMPNNRFLAERTGGTYSTLKVQPAELEDSGVYFCASSQEANEQFFGPGTRLTVL.

The chain has TRBV14 and TRBJ1-2, with 8 bases identical to TRBD1. Germline V gene data show CDR1 as SGHDN and CDR2 as FVKESK. The J segment lost 4 bases and the V segment lost 0 bases, leaving 4 bases of the junction unmatched. The CDR3 consists of 15 residues. As DNA, the CDR3 is TGTGCCAGCAGCCAAGAAACAGGGGGACTCTATGGCTACACCTTC. It codes for CASSQETGGLYGYTF.

The V gene is TRBV5-1, the J gene TRBJ2-1, with D hard to call. CDR1 SGHRS and CDR2 YFSETQ come from the germline V gene. Deletions cut 4 bases from V and 4 bases from J, with 6 bases between. This CDR3 contains 12 residues. For the CDR3, the DNA is TGCGCCAGCAGCGCGCTTTACAATGAGCAGTTCTTC. Translation gives CASSALYNEQFF.

Here the CDR3 reads CASSLVGGYEQYF. The CDR3 DNA is TGTGCCAGCAGTTTGGTGGGAGGGTACGAGCAGTACTTC. The chain recombines TRBV27 with TRBJ2-7, with 7 positions matching TRBD2. Germline CDR1 reads MNHEY; CDR2 reads SMNVEV (reference sequence). The CDR3 has 13 amino acids. V was clipped by 3 bases and J by 4 bases; unmatched bases: 3.

With respect to this clone: The sample carries other DNA sequences with the same CDR3. The chain employs TRBV4-1 and TRBJ2-7; D might be TRBD2 (6 bases). Germline CDR1 reads MGHRA; CDR2 reads YSYEKL. The CDR3 totals 13 residues. The germline V and J ends were trimmed by 0 bases and 4 bases, with 7 bases remaining between them. The DNA for the CDR3 is TGCGCCAGCAGCCAAGATCGGGGGTACGAGCAGTACTTC. It yields the protein CASSQDRGYEQYF.

The rearrangement joins TRBV27 to TRBJ2-1, with D tentatively TRBD2 (6 bases). The CDR3 loop spans 15 amino acids. Between the trimmed V and J ends, which lost 1 base and 5 bases, there was a span of 12 bases. CDR1 and CDR2 from the germline V gene are MNHEY and SMNVEV (reference sequence). The CDR3 region is CASSLFWDSNNEQFF. The CDR3 DNA reads as TGTGCCAGCAGTTTATTTTGGGACTCTAACAATGAGCAGTTCTTC.

V is TRBV9 and J is TRBJ2-7; 8 bases are a match to TRBD2. From germline, CDR1 is SGDLS and CDR2 YYNGEE. Trimming at V came to 3 bases and at J to 0 bases, leaving 2 bases not matched to a gene. The CDR3 totals 14 residues. CDR3: CASSAGGSSYEQYF. The DNA for the CDR3 is TGTGCCAGCAGCGCGGGGGGGAGCTCCTACGAGCAGTACTTC.

This clone has a single count. The chain joins TRBV27 to TRBJ2-1, with TRBD1 identical over 7 bases. The CDR3 is made up of 14 amino acids. V trimming: 5 bases; J trimming: 2 bases; junction bases outside the gene matches: 3. Germline values: CDR1 MNHEY, CDR2 SMNVEV (reference sequence). The CDR3 DNA follows: TGTGCCAGCAGTAGACAGGGCCCCTACAATGAGCAGTTCTTC. It yields the protein CASSRQGPYNEQFF.

The chain carries TRBV27 and TRBJ2-2; 8 positions match TRBD2. Germline V gene lookup returns CDR1 MNHEY and CDR2 SMNVEV (reference sequence). The junction had 4 bases not matched to a gene; V was cut back by 4 bases and J by 3 bases. CDR3 length: 15 residues. The CDR3 DNA reads TGTGCCAGCAGTTCCCCGGGAGGGGACACCGGGGAGCTGTTTTTT. Protein: CASSSPGGDTGELFF.

The V and J genes are TRBV4-3 and TRBJ1-1; 9 bases are a match to TRBD1. Germline loops: CDR1 LGHNA, CDR2 YSLEER. The CDR3 runs to 18 residues. J gave up 3 bases and V 0 bases, and 11 bases lay outside the gene matches. The CDR3 is CASSQEYLGTGSDTEAFF. CDR3 nucleotides: TGCGCCAGCAGCCAAGAATACCTGGGGACAGGGAGTGACACTGAAGCTTTCTTT.

V gene TRBV19 combines with J gene TRBJ1-1; a possible D gene is TRBD1 (6 bases). Trimming took 9 bases from V and 4 from J, leaving 18 bases between them. The CDR3 is 14 amino acids. Germline V lookup: CDR1 LNHDA, CDR2 SQIVND (reference sequence). The CDR3 here is CASRVDRPFTEAFF. The CDR3 nucleotides are TGTGCCAGCCGTGTTGACAGGCCTTTCACTGAAGCTTTCTTT.

The rearrangement joins TRBV18 to TRBJ2-5; 8 bases align to TRBD1. J was trimmed by 5 bases and V by 3 bases; bases with no gene match: 2. This CDR3 has 13 amino acids. Germline values: CDR1 KGHSH, CDR2 LQKENI. CDR3 in DNA: TGTGCCAGCTCACCGACAGGGGACGAGACCCAGTACTTC. As protein: CASSPTGDETQYF.

V gene TRBV2 combines with J gene TRBJ2-7; 9 positions agree with TRBD2. The germline V gene encodes CDR1 SNHLY and CDR2 FYNNEI. The CDR3 covers 15 residues. V was clipped by 7 bases and J by 0 bases; unmatched bases: 7. CDR3: CASNHPREGSYEQYF. The CDR3 DNA reads TGTGCCAGCAACCACCCGCGGGAGGGCTCCTACGAGCAGTACTTC.

The chain recombines TRBV18 with TRBJ1-2; D ambiguous. The CDR3 extends over 13 amino acids. Germline CDR1 reads KGHSH; CDR2 reads LQKENI. Trimming removed 3 bases at V and 3 bases at J, with 8 bases between. The CDR3 here is CASSPGGHYGYTF. The DNA of the CDR3 is TGTGCCAGCTCACCCGGAGGGCACTATGGCTACACCTTC.

The J gene is TRBJ1-2, the V gene TRBV6-5, with 7 bases that match TRBD1. Per the germline V gene, CDR1 is MNHEY and CDR2 is SVGAGI. This CDR3 is built from 15 residues. J gave up 8 bases and V 0 bases, and 9 bases lay outside the gene matches. CDR3 sequence reads: CASSYSRSQGDGYTF. In DNA, the CDR3 is TGTGCCAGCAGTTACTCGAGGTCGCAGGGGGACGGCTACACCTTC.

This clone was seen just once. This chain connects TRBV27 to TRBJ2-1; the D gene is possibly TRBD1 (7 bases). Germline values: CDR1 MNHEY, CDR2 SMNVEV (reference sequence). V gave up 6 bases and J gave up 7 bases, with 19 bases separating them. CDR3 length: 15 amino acids. The CDR3: CASSPTAGGLNEQFF. As DNA, the CDR3 is TGTGCCAGCAGCCCTACCGCAGGGGGGTTAAATGAGCAGTTCTTC.

This clone is a singleton in its sample. The rearrangement links TRBV7-9 to TRBJ2-5, with D perhaps TRBD1 (5 bases). The germline CDR1 and CDR2 sequences are SEHNR and FQNEAQ (reference sequence). Trimming left V 3 bases short and J 5 bases short, with 19 bases between. This CDR3 has 16 residues. CDR3 protein: CASSFEWQGLRETQYF. CDR3 sequence (DNA): TGTGCCAGCAGCTTCGAGTGGCAGGGCCTGAGGGAGACCCAGTACTTC.

This chain links TRBV4-1 with TRBJ2-1; tentative D call: TRBD1 (6 bases). Germline assignment: CDR1 MGHRA and CDR2 YSYEKL. This CDR3 is 14 amino acids long. V shed 4 bases and J shed 6 bases, with 13 bases lying between them. The CDR3 reads CASSLQGPGNEQFF. CDR3 sequence (DNA): TGCGCCAGCAGCCTTCAGGGGCCCGGCAATGAGCAGTTCTTC.

This chain links TRBV28 with TRBJ2-1; the D gene is possibly TRBD2 (7 bases). Deletions cut 4 bases from V and 9 bases from J, with 19 bases between. This CDR3 contains 15 residues. Germline V gene lookup returns CDR1 MDHEN and CDR2 SYDVKM. CDR3 coding DNA: TGTGCCAGCAGTTCGGGAATGGGGGGGGCACGTGAGCAGTTCTTC. Translated, it gives CASSSGMGGAREQFF.